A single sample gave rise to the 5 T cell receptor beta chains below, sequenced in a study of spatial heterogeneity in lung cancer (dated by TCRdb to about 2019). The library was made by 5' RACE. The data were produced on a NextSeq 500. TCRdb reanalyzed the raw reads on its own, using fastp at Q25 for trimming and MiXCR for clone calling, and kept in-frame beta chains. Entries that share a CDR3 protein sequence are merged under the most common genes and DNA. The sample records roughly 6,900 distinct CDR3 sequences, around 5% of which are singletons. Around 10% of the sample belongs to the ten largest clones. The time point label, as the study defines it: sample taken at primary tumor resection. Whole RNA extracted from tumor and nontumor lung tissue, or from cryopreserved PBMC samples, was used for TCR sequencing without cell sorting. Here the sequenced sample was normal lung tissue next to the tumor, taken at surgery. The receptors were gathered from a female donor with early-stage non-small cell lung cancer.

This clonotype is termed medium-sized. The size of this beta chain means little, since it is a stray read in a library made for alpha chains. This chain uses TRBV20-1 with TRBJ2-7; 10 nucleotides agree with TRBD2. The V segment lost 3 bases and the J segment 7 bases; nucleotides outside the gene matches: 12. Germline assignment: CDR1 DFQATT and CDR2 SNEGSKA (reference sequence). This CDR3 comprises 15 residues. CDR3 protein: CSARPSSGRAREQYF. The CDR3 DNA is TGCAGTGCTAGGCCCTCGAGCGGGAGGGCTCGTGAGCAGTACTTC.

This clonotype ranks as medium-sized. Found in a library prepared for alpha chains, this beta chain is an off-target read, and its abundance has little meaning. The CDR3 here is CASSEGGREQYF. As DNA, the CDR3 is TGTGCCAGCAGTGAAGGAGGACGCGAGCAGTACTTC. V is TRBV6-1 and J is TRBJ2-7; D not resolved. From germline, CDR1 is MNHNS and CDR2 SASEGT. The CDR3 consists of 12 residues. Trimming took off 1 base at V and 6 bases at J, with 7 bases between the two ends.

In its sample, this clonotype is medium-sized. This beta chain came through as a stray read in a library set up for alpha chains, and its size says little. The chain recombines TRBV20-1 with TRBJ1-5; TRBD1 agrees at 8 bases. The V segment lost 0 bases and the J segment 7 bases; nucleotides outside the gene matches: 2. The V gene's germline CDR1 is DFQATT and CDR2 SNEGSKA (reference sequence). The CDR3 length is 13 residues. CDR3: CSARDDRGQPQHF. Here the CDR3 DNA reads TGCAGTGCTAGAGATGACAGGGGCCAGCCCCAGCATTTT.

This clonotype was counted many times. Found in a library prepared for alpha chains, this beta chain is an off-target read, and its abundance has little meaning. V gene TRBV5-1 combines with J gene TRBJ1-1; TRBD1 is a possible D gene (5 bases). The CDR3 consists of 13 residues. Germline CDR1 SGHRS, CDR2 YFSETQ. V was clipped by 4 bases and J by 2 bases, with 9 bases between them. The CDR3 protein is CASSNRGNTEAFF. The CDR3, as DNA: TGCGCCAGCAGCAACCGGGGCAACACTGAAGCTTTCTTT.

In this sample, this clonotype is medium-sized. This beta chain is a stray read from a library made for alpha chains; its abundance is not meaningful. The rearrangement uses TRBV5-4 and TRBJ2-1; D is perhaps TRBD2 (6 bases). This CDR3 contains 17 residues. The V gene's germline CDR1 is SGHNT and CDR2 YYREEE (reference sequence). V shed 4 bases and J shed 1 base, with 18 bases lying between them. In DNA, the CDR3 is TGTGCCAGCAGCCAATCCACGGGGACTGTGTCCTACAATGAGCAGTTCTTC. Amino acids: CASSQSTGTVSYNEQFF.